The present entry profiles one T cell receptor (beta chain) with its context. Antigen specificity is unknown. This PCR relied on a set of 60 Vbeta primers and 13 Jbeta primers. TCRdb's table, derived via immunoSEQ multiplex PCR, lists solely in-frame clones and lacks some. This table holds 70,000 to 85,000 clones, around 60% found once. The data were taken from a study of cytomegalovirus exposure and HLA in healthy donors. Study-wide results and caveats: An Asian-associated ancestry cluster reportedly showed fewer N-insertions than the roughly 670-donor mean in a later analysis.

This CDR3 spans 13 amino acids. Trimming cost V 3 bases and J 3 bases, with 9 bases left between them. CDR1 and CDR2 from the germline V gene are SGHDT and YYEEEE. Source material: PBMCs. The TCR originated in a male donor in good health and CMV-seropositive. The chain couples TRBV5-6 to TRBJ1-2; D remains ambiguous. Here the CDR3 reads CASSSGGDYGYTF. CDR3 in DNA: TGTGCCAGCAGCTCAGGCGGGGACTATGGCTACACCTTC. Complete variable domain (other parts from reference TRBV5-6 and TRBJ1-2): DAGVTQSPTHLIKTRGQQVTLRCSPKSGHDTVSWYQQALGQGPQFIFQYYEEEERQRGNFPDRFSGHQFPNYSSELNVNALLLGDSALYLCASSSGGDYGYTFGSGTRLTVV.